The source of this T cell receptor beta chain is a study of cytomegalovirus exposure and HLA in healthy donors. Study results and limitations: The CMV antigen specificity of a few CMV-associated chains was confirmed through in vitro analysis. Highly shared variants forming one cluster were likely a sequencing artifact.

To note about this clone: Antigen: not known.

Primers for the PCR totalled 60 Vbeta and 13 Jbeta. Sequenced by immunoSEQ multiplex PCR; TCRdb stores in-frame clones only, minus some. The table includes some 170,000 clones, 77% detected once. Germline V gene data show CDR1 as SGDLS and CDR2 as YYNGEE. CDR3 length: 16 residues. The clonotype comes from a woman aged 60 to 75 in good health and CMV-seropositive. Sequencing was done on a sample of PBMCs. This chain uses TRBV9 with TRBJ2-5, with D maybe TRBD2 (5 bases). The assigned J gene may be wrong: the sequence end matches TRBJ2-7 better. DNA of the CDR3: TGTGCCAGCAGCGCCAGCCCCGGGGTGACCTCCTACGAGCAGTACTTC. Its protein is CASSASPGVTSYEQYF.